The source of this TCR beta chain is a study of identical twins. Each donor (without exception) was a healthy Caucasian. TCRdb re-derived calls from the 5' RACE reads in MiXCR, one entry per CDR3 protein. Among approximately 210,000 distinct CDR3 sequences listed, 5.5% to 7.5% were seen once. Germline CDR1 and CDR2: SGHRS and YFSETQ. Trimming left V 1 base short and J 5 bases short, with 12 bases between. The CDR3 is 14 amino acids. Separately, the same data were catalogued under a study of T cells expressing NK-cell markers. This second report adds: Sequenced donors, eight in total, included seven who were HCMV-seropositive and one who was seronegative. Anti-gamma-delta TCR antibody use in several experiments restricted sorting to alpha-beta TCR T cells. Once again these clonotypes came out on top in the CD3+CD56-NKG2C+ fraction of several donors.

This receptor was taken from a woman between 18 and 29 years old in good health. This chain uses TRBV5-1 with TRBJ1-1; D may be TRBD1 (5 bases). Specimen: CD8+ T cells sorted from blood. CDR3 residues: CASSLSGSGTEAFF. The CDR3 DNA sequence: TGCGCCAGCAGCTTGTCAGGGTCGGGAACTGAAGCTTTCTTT.